Below are 29 T cell receptor beta chains sequenced from a single sample in a study of T-cell reconstitution after alpha-beta-depleted transplantation in children. Using unique molecular identifiers, the investigators prepared the TCRbeta library. MiXCR, applied by TCRdb to the PCR reads, yields one record per CDR3 protein. The sample contains around 450,000 distinct CDR3 sequences, roughly 44% of which appear only once. The sequencing here drew on PBMCs, taken before TCRalphabeta/CD19-depleted stem cell transplant. All receptors come from a girl between 2 and 10 years old with aplastic anemia, due to receive a stem cell transplant.

V usage is TRBV7-2 and J usage is TRBJ2-1; perhaps TRBD2 as D (6 bases). CDR1 is SGHTA and CDR2 is FQGNSA in the germline V gene. V lost 5 bases and J lost 1, with 18 bases in between. The CDR3 runs 17 residues. This CDR3 is CASSQFELAWSYNEQFF. The CDR3 DNA follows: TGTGCCAGCAGCCAATTCGAGCTAGCGTGGTCCTACAATGAGCAGTTCTTC.

This clonotype showed up many times. The J gene is TRBJ1-2, the V gene TRBV5-5, with 7 positions matching TRBD1. The V gene's germline CDR1 is SGHKS and CDR2 YYEKEE (reference sequence). This CDR3 has 13 residues. V trimming: 0 bases; J trimming: 7 bases; junction bases outside the gene matches: 3. The CDR3 DNA follows: TGTGCCAGCAGCTTGGGACAGGGAGTTGGCTACACCTTC. Amino acids: CASSLGQGVGYTF.

V and J are TRBV7-8 and TRBJ2-5; weak D call: TRBD2 (6 bases). V was cut by 7 bases and J by 0 bases, with 9 bases left in between. CDR1 is SGHVS, CDR2 FQNEAQ, per germline. CDR3 length: 13 amino acids. CDR3 region: CASTRLDQETQYF. CDR3 bases: TGTGCCAGCACCCGACTAGACCAAGAGACCCAGTACTTC.

This chain joins TRBV6-5 and TRBJ2-1; no clear D. The CDR3 runs 12 residues. CDR1 is MNHEY, CDR2 SVGAGI, per germline. The V end was cut by 2 bases, the J end by 7 bases, with 6 bases between. CDR3 sequence reads: CASSYKGNEQFF. The CDR3 region has the DNA TGTGCCAGCAGTTACAAAGGTAATGAGCAGTTCTTC.

This rearrangement joins TRBV3-1 to TRBJ2-4; maybe TRBD1 (6 bases). The germline V and J ends were trimmed by 10 bases and 0 bases, with 22 bases remaining between them. Per the germline V gene, CDR1 is LGHDT and CDR2 is YNNKEL (reference sequence). This CDR3 is 17 amino acids long. CDR3 sequence reads: CATSQETGPLAKNIQYF. DNA of the CDR3: TGTGCCACCTCCCAAGAGACAGGACCCCTAGCCAAAAACATTCAGTACTTC.

This clonotype was counted between two and nine times. This sequence joins TRBV4-2 and TRBJ2-7, with 10 positions matching TRBD1. This CDR3 comprises 16 residues. Germline CDR1 and CDR2: LGHNA and YNFKEQ. The V gene end was trimmed by 1 base and the J gene end by 7 bases; junction bases not matched to a gene: 10. CDR3 bases: TGTGCCAGCAGCCAAGTCTCGGGACAGGGGAGGAAGGAGCAGTACTTC. Translating gives CASSQVSGQGRKEQYF.

The chain couples TRBV5-1 to TRBJ2-1, with 12 bases identical to TRBD2. This CDR3 has 17 amino acids. Germline V gives CDR1 SGHRS, CDR2 YFSETQ. V lost 2 bases and J lost 5; bases outside the gene matches: 8. The CDR3 DNA reads as TGCGCCAGCAGCTTTTCTCGGACTAGCGGGATCCACAATGAGCAGTTCTTC. This sequence encodes CASSFSRTSGIHNEQFF.

This sequence joins TRBV12-3 or TRBV12-4 and TRBJ2-7, with a possible D match to TRBD2 (5 bases). Trimming took off 6 bases at V and 5 bases at J, with 20 bases between the two ends. The CDR3 has 15 amino acids. As DNA, the CDR3 is TGTGCCAGCAGGCCCAGAGGCGTTGCCGGGGACGAGCAGTACTTC. Residues: CASRPRGVAGDEQYF.

The count of this clonotype is one. J is TRBJ2-5 and V is TRBV20-1; 8 nucleotides agree with TRBD1. Germline V gives CDR1 DFQATT, CDR2 SNEGSKA (reference sequence). The CDR3 has 17 amino acids. The trim removed 4 bases at V and 2 bases at J, leaving 15 bases unmatched. The CDR3 nucleotides read TGCAGTGCTAATCCCCCGACAGGGGCCGGACCGCAAGAGACCCAGTACTTC. It yields the protein CSANPPTGAGPQETQYF.

This clonotype was counted at least ten times. The chain uses TRBV4-2 and TRBJ2-7; 8 bases align to TRBD2. V trimming: 1 base; J trimming: 2 bases; junction bases outside the gene matches: 16. This CDR3 region has 19 residues. Per germline, CDR1 LGHNA and CDR2 YNFKEQ. The CDR3 DNA follows: TGTGCCAGCAGCCAAGGGCGAAGGAGGCTAGCGGGTTTCGCCTACGAGCAGTACTTC. Amino acid sequence: CASSQGRRRLAGFAYEQYF.

The chain joins TRBV5-1 to TRBJ2-1; D is unclear. Germline values: CDR1 SGHRS, CDR2 YFSETQ. V was pared by 3 bases and J by 7 bases, with 8 bases between. The CDR3 is 12 residues long. The CDR3 DNA is TGCGCCAGCAGCTCAAGTGCAAATGAGCAGTTCTTC. Amino acids: CASSSSANEQFF.

This chain links TRBV4-1 with TRBJ2-3, with 7 bases that match TRBD2. CDR1 is MGHRA and CDR2 is YSYEKL in the germline V gene. Trimming cost V 8 bases and J 1 base; bases outside gene matches: 3. The CDR3 has 13 residues. CDR3 loop: CASQSGGTDTQYF. For the CDR3, the DNA is TGCGCCAGCCAAAGCGGGGGCACAGATACGCAGTATTTT.

This clonotype was detected only a few times. The chain is built from TRBV5-1 and TRBJ2-3; D remains ambiguous. Trimming pared 0 bases from V and 2 bases from J, leaving 13 bases between. The CDR3 is made up of 16 amino acids. The germline gives CDR1 SGHRS, CDR2 YFSETQ. Written as DNA, the CDR3 is TGCGCCAGCAGCTTGGGCGCGTTGCCTACCACAGATACGCAGTATTTT. Protein: CASSLGALPTTDTQYF.

This clonotype was counted ten times or more. The rearrangement uses TRBV6-5 and TRBJ2-2, with no clear D. The CDR3 is made up of 14 amino acids. V lost 1 base and J 4 bases, leaving 7 bases between the germline ends. The germline V gene has CDR1 MNHEY and CDR2 SVGAGI. This CDR3 reads CASSYWVSTGELFF. The CDR3 region has the DNA TGTGCCAGCAGTTACTGGGTTAGCACCGGGGAGCTGTTTTTT.

This clonotype has just a few counts. The chain is built from TRBV11-2 and TRBJ2-2, with TRBD2 identical over 8 bases. Germline values: CDR1 SGHAT, CDR2 FQNNGV. Trimming at V came to 5 bases and at J to 4 bases, leaving 6 bases not matched to a gene. The CDR3 contains 15 residues. The CDR3 nucleotides are TGTGCCAGCAGCGGAGCGGGAGAGGGCACCGGGGAGCTGTTTTTT. Amino acids: CASSGAGEGTGELFF.

This sequence joins TRBV18 and TRBJ2-5; a possible D gene is TRBD2 (6 bases). Germline values: CDR1 KGHSH, CDR2 LQKENI. Trimming cost V 0 bases and J 7 bases, with 12 bases left between them. This CDR3 region has 14 residues. In DNA form, the CDR3 reads TGTGCCAGCTCACCACCTAGCCAGGGAGGGACCCAGTACTTC. Translated: CASSPPSQGGTQYF.

This clonotype was observed at least ten times. The rearrangement links TRBV5-6 to TRBJ1-5, with D uncertain. Per germline, CDR1 SGHDT and CDR2 YYEEEE. The CDR3 spans 16 residues. The germline V and J ends were trimmed by 1 base and 0 bases, with 11 bases remaining between them. CDR3 nucleotide sequence: TGTGCCAGCAGCTTGCAGGCCCCTTATAGCAATCAGCCCCAGCATTTT. Translated: CASSLQAPYSNQPQHF. Using reference TRBV5-6 and TRBJ1-5 for the parts outside the CDR3, the full variable domain is DAGVTQSPTHLIKTRGQQVTLRCSPKSGHDTVSWYQQALGQGPQFIFQYYEEEERQRGNFPDRFSGHQFPNYSSELNVNALLLGDSALYLCASSLQAPYSNQPQHFGDGTRLSIL.

The chain uses TRBV20-1 and TRBJ2-1, with TRBD2 matching over 7 bases. With V trimmed by 1 base and J by 2 bases, 8 bases remained unmatched. Germline V gives CDR1 DFQATT, CDR2 SNEGSKA (reference sequence). This CDR3 spans 16 amino acids. The CDR3 DNA follows: TGCAGTGCTAGAGCCCCGACGGGAGGCACCTACAATGAGCAGTTCTTC. Translation gives CSARAPTGGTYNEQFF.

This clonotype was counted ten times or more. This chain joins TRBV12-3 or TRBV12-4 and TRBJ2-7; D is perhaps TRBD2 (7 bases). V dropped 6 bases and J dropped 3 bases, with 18 bases sitting between them. This CDR3 region has 15 residues. CDR3 region: CASRRYRAGDYEQYF. In DNA, the CDR3 is TGTGCCAGCAGAAGATACAGGGCGGGGGACTACGAGCAGTACTTC.

This clonotype was counted a few times. The chain recombines TRBV4-2 with TRBJ2-7, with 9 bases aligning to TRBD2. The CDR3 has 19 residues. V gave up 0 bases and J gave up 0 bases; unmatched junction bases: 12. From germline, CDR1 is LGHNA and CDR2 YNFKEQ. CDR3 sequence (DNA): TGTGCCAGCAGCCAAGAGGGATCTAGCGGGACCTCTAGCTCCTACGAGCAGTACTTC. Protein: CASSQEGSSGTSSSYEQYF.

J is TRBJ1-1 and V is TRBV6-6; D ambiguous. The CDR3 has 13 residues. The V end lost 9 bases, the J end lost 4 bases, and 15 bases lay between the germline ends. CDR1 MNHNY and CDR2 SVGAGI come from the germline V gene (reference sequence). The CDR3 sequence: CASYDGRFTEAFF. The CDR3 DNA sequence: TGTGCCAGTTACGATGGACGGTTCACTGAAGCTTTCTTT.

This clonotype occurred many times. The chain couples TRBV20-1 to TRBJ2-2; TRBD2 matches at 12 bases. The CDR3 totals 15 residues. The germline V gene encodes CDR1 DFQATT and CDR2 SNEGSKA (reference sequence). The J segment lost 4 bases and the V segment lost 6 bases, leaving 6 bases of the junction unmatched. The DNA of the CDR3 is TGCAGTGCACGCGGACTAGCGGGGAGCACCGGGGAGCTGTTTTTT. Translated: CSARGLAGSTGELFF.

This clonotype was seen many times. J is TRBJ2-2 and V is TRBV20-1; either TRBD1 or TRBD2 may supply D (6 bases each). CDR3 length: 16 residues. Looked up from germline, CDR1 is DFQATT and CDR2 is SNEGSKA (reference sequence). With 5 bases removed from V and 1 base from J, the gap between germline ends came to 17 bases. CDR3 amino acids: CSAFPPGGGNTGELFF. CDR3 DNA: TGCAGTGCTTTCCCCCCTGGAGGGGGGAACACCGGGGAGCTGTTTTTT.

The table lists this clonotype with a few counts. The CDR3 bases are TGTGCCAGCAGCTTAGGGGGGCCTCAGCCCCAGCATTTT. It translates to CASSLGGPQPQHF. The V call is TRBV11-2, the J call TRBJ1-5, with a weak D call TRBD1 (6 bases). The V gene's germline CDR1 is SGHAT and CDR2 FQNNGV. The CDR3 contains 13 residues. Trimming took 1 base from V and 6 from J, leaving 7 bases between them.

This chain links TRBV4-1 with TRBJ2-5; unclear D gene. The CDR3 has 15 residues. Germline V gene lookup returns CDR1 MGHRA and CDR2 YSYEKL. Deletions cut 0 bases from V and 5 bases from J, with 13 bases between. DNA for the CDR3: TGCGCCAGCAGCCAAGATGTGTCCGTTCGGGAGACCCAGTACTTC. Amino acids: CASSQDVSVRETQYF.

The chain is built from TRBV29-1 and TRBJ2-1; D is perhaps TRBD2 (5 bases). Germline V CDR1 and CDR2: SQVTM, ANQGSEA. The CDR3 is made up of 10 amino acids. V lost 4 bases and J 10 bases, leaving 8 bases between the germline ends. The CDR3 region is CSVGEREQFF. CDR3 bases: TGCAGCGTTGGGGAGCGAGAGCAGTTCTTC.

This clonotype was seen more than once but under ten times. The chain recombines TRBV9 with TRBJ2-5, with 7 bases matching TRBD2. CDR3 length: 16 amino acids. CDR1 is SGDLS, CDR2 YYNGEE, per germline. V lost 3 bases and J lost 5; bases outside the gene matches: 13. CDR3 in DNA: TGTGCCAGCAGCGCCTTTGGGGCGGGAGTCCTGGAGACCCAGTACTTC. Residues: CASSAFGAGVLETQYF.

This clonotype was detected many times. The CDR3 is CSARAGDGGSYEQYF. As DNA, the CDR3 is TGCAGTGCTAGAGCCGGGGACGGGGGTTCCTACGAGCAGTACTTC. The rearrangement uses TRBV20-1 and TRBJ2-7; D perhaps matches TRBD2 (6 bases). Germline V CDR1 and CDR2: DFQATT, SNEGSKA (reference sequence). The CDR3 loop spans 15 amino acids. Trimming pared 1 base from V and 1 base from J, leaving 14 bases between.

This chain connects TRBV6-5 to TRBJ2-6; weak D call: TRBD2 (6 bases). CDR1 is MNHEY, CDR2 SVGAGI, per germline. V dropped 0 bases and J dropped 1 base, with 7 bases sitting between them. This CDR3 is 16 amino acids long. This chain's CDR3 is CASSYSGGSGANVLTF. The DNA for the CDR3 is TGTGCCAGCAGTTACTCCGGGGGATCTGGGGCCAACGTCCTGACTTTC.